This TCR beta chain was identified in a study of cytomegalovirus exposure and HLA in healthy donors. General study points: The study labeled fewer than 200 TCR beta chains cytomegalovirus-associated. The tendency of first-cohort TCR clusters to co-occur in the 120 or so validation repertoires was the finding of a later analysis. Despite most TCR sequences being rare, some public TCRs occurred in many donors. Reports showed the classifier diagnosing cytomegalovirus status with high specificity and sensitivity.

Clones were sequenced by immunoSEQ multiplex PCR, and TCRdb holds only the in-frame ones, with some missing. The sample gives 150,000 to 200,000 clones, 70% to 85% of which show up once; about an eighth is in the top ten. Worth noting for this clone: Its antigen is unknown.

Germline V gene lookup returns CDR1 SNHLY and CDR2 FYNNEI. This CDR3 has 14 residues. With 1 base removed from V and 5 bases from J, the gap between germline ends came to 11 bases. The chain joins TRBV2 to TRBJ1-2, with D perhaps TRBD1 (5 bases). Sequencing used PBMCs. The clonotype comes from a woman aged 30 to 39 in good health and CMV-seropositive. The chain's CDR3 is CASSEGRQMYGYTF. The CDR3 coding sequence is TGTGCCAGCAGTGAAGGCCGACAGATGTATGGCTACACCTTC.